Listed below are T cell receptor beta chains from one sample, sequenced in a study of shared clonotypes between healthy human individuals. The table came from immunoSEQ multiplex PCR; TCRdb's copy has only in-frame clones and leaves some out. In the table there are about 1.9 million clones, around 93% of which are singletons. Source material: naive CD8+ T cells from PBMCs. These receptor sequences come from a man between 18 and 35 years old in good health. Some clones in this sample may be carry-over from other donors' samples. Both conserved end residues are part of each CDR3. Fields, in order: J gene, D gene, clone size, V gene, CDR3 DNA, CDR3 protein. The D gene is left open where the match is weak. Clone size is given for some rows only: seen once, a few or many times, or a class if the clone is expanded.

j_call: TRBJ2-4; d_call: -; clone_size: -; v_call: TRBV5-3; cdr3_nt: TGTGCCAGAAGCTGTTTCGTTATAGGGGGGCGCGGGGCTAGCGGCCTCATGGGGAAAAACATTCAGTACTTC; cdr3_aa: CARSCFVIGGRGASGLMGKNIQYF
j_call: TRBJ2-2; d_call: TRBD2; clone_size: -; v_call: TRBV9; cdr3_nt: TGTGCCAGCAGCCTAGGAGGCGGGAGGGGGAACACCGGGGAGCTGTTTTTT; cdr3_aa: CASSLGGGRGNTGELFF
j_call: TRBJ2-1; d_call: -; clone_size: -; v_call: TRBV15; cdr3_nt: TGTGCCACCAGCAGAGACCGGGAGGGGGCATACAATGAGCAGTTCTTC; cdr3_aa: CATSRDREGAYNEQFF
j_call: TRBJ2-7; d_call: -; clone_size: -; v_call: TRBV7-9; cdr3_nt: TGTGCCAGCAGCTTAGGTGCCGGGTTAAATGACTACGAGCAGTACTTC; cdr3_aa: CASSLGAGLNDYEQYF
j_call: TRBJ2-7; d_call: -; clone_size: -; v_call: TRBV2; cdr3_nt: TGTGCCAGCAGTGGGGTGCGGACAGTAGTGGAATACGAGCAGTACTTC; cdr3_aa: CASSGVRTVVEYEQYF
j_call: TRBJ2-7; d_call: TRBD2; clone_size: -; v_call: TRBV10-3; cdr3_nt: TGTGCCATCAGCCCCACCCTAGCGGAGGTGACGTACGAGCAGTACTTC; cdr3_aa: CAISPTLAEVTYEQYF
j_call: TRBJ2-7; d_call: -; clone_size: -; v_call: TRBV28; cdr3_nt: TGTGCCAGCAGTTCAGGGGGAGGGTACGAGCAGTACTTC; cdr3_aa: CASSSGGGYEQYF
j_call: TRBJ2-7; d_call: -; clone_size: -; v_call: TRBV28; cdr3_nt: TGTGCCACCTGGACTCCCTGGGGATACGAGCAGTACTTC; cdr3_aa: CATWTPWGYEQYF
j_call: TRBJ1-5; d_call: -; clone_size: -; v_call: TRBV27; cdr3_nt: TGTGCCAGCAGTCCTCGGGGGACCCCCAATCAGCCCCAGCATTTT; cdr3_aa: CASSPRGTPNQPQHF
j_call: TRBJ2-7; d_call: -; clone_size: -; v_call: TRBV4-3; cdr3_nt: TGCGCCAGCAGCCAAGACCACAGCCTAACGTACGAGCAGTACTTC; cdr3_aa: CASSQDHSLTYEQYF
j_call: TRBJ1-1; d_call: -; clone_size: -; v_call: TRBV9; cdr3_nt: TGTGCCAGCAGCGGCGACCGAGGCCCGAACACTGAAGCTTTCTTT; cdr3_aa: CASSGDRGPNTEAFF
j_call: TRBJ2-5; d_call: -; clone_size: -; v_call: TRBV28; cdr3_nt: TGTGCCAGCAGTTCTGATGAGACCCAGTACTTC; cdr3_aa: CASSSDETQYF
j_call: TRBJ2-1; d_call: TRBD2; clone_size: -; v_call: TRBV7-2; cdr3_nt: TGTGCCAGCAGCTTACTCAGCGGGAGACCTTACAATGAGCAGTTCTTC; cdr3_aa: CASSLLSGRPYNEQFF
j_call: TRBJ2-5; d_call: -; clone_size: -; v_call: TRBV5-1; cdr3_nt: TGCGCCAGCAGCTTGGCCAACGTCCTGGAGACCCAGTACTTC; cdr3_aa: CASSLANVLETQYF
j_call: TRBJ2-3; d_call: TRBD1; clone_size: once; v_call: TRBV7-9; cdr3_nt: TGTGCCAGCAGCGGTCAGGGGGCTGGTTCCCGCGCAGATACGCAGTATTTT; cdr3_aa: CASSGQGAGSRADTQYF
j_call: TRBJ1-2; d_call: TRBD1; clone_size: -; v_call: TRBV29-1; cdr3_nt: TGCAGCGTAACAGGGGGCAACTATGGCTACACCTTC; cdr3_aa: CSVTGGNYGYTF
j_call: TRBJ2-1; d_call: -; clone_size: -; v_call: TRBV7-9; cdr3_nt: TGTGCCAGCAGCTTAGTAGCGGTTGGCTACAATGAGCAGTTCTTC; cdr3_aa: CASSLVAVGYNEQFF
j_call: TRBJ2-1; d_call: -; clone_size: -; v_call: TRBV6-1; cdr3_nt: TGTGCCAGCAGTGAAGAAATGGCTAGCCATGAGCAGTTCTTC; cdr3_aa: CASSEEMASHEQFF
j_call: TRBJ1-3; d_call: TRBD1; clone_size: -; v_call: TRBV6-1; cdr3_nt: TGTGCCAGCAGTGGGCCGGTACAGGGGTATTTCGGAAACACCATATATTTT; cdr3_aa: CASSGPVQGYFGNTIYF
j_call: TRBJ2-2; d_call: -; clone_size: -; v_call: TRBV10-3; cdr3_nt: TGTGCCATCAGTGAGTCACCGAACACCGGGGAGCTGTTTTTT; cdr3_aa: CAISESPNTGELFF
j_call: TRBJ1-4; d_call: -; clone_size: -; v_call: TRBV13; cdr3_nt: TGTGCCAGCAGCTTATGGCCAGGGAGTGAAAAACTGTTTTTT; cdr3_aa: CASSLWPGSEKLFF
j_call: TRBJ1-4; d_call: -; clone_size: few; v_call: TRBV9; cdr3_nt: TGTGCCAGCAGCCCGAGGTTGGGTGAAAAACTGTTTTTT; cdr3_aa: CASSPRLGEKLFF
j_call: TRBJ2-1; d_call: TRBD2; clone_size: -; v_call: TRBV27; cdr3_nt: TGTGCCAGCAGTTGGGGGACTAGCGGGACATACAATGAGCAGTTCTTC; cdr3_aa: CASSWGTSGTYNEQFF
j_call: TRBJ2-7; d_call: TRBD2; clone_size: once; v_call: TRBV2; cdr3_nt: TGTGCCAGCAGTGAACGGGTTAGCGGGACCCACGAGCAGTACTTC; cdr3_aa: CASSERVSGTHEQYF
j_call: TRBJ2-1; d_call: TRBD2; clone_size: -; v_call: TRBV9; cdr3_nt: TGTGCCAGCAGCCCCCCTAGCGGGAGCTCCTACAATGAGCAGTTCTTC; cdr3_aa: CASSPPSGSSYNEQFF
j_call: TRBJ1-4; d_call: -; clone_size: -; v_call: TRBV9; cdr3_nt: TGTGCCAGCAGCCCCGGGACTGCAGAAAAACTGTTTTTT; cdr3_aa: CASSPGTAEKLFF
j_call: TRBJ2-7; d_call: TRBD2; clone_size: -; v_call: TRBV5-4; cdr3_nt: TGTGCCAGCAGCTTGGGTACTAGCGACTACGAGCAGTACTTC; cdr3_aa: CASSLGTSDYEQYF
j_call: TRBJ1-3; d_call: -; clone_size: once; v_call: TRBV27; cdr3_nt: TGTGCCAGCAGTGCAAGATACCCCTCTGGAAACACCATATATTTT; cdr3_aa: CASSARYPSGNTIYF
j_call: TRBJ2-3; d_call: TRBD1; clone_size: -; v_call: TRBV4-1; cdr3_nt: TGCGCCAGCAGCCAAAGGACAGGCTTTACGGATACGCAGTATTTT; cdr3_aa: CASSQRTGFTDTQYF
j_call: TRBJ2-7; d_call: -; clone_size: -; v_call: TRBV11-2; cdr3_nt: TGTGCCAGCACCGTTACCTCCACCGAGCAGTACTTC; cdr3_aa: CASTVTSTEQYF
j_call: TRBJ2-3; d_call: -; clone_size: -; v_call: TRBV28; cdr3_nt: TGTGCCAGCACCACTCCCAGCCCCGGGGATACGCAGTATTTT; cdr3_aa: CASTTPSPGDTQYF
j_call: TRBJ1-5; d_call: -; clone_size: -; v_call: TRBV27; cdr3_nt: TGTGCCAGCAGTTTATCGATCGACCTTACTAGGGGCAATCAGCCCCAGCATTTT; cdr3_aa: CASSLSIDLTRGNQPQHF
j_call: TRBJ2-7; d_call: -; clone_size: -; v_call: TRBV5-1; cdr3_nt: TGCGCCAGCAGCTTGTACGTAGTACGGAGCGGTACCCCCTACGAGCAGTACTTC; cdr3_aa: CASSLYVVRSGTPYEQYF
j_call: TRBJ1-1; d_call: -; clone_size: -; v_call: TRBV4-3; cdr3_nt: TGCGCCAGCAGCCGAACGAGAGGGGGTTTCACTGAAGCTTTCTTT; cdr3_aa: CASSRTRGGFTEAFF
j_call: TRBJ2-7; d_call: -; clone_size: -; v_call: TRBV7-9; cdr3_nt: TGTGCCAGCAGCTCGGGATCGGGGTATGGGGACTACGAGCAGTACTTC; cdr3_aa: CASSSGSGYGDYEQYF
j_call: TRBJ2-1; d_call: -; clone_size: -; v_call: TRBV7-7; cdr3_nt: TGTGCCAGCAGCTTACAACCCCGGGGCAATGAGCAGTTCTTC; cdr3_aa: CASSLQPRGNEQFF
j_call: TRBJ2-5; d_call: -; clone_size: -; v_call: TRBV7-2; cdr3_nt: TGTGCCAGCAGCCGCCCGAGGGAGACCCAGTACTTC; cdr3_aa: CASSRPRETQYF
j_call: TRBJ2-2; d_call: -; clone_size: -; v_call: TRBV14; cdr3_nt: TGTGCCAGCAGTCATACCCTCAGCGGAAGAGGCGGGGAGCTGTTTTTT; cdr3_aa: CASSHTLSGRGGELFF
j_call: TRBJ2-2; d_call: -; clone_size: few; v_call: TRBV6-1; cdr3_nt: TGTGCCAGCAGGACAGGGAACACCGGGGAGCTGTTTTTT; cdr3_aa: CASRTGNTGELFF
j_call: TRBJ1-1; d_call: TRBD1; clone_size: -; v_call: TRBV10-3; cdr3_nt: TGTGCCATCAGTGACCTACCGGACAGGCCGAACACTGAAGCTTTCTTT; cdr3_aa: CAISDLPDRPNTEAFF
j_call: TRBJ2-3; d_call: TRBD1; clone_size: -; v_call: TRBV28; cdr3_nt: TGTGCCAGCAGTTTACCTACCCCCCGGGACAGGGGCACAGATACGCAGTATTTT; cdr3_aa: CASSLPTPRDRGTDTQYF
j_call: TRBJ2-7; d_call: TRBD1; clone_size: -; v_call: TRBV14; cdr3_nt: TGTGCCAGCAGCCTCCGGGACAGGGGGACCTACGAGCAGTACTTC; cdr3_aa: CASSLRDRGTYEQYF
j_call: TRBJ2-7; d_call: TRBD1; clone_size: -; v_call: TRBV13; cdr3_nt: TGTGCCAGCAGCGTATCCGGGACAGGATCCTACGAGCAGTACTTC; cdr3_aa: CASSVSGTGSYEQYF
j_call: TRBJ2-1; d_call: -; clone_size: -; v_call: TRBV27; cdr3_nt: TGTGCCAGCAGTCCAGATTTCCACAATGAGCAGTTCTTC; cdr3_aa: CASSPDFHNEQFF
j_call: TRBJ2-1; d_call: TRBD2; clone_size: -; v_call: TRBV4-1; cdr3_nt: TGCGCCAGCAGCCAATGGACTAGCGGCTACAATGAGCAGTTCTTC; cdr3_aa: CASSQWTSGYNEQFF
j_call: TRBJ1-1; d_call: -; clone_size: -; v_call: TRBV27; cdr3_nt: TGTGCCAGCAGTTTCGGTACAGGGAAGCCTGAAGCTTTCTTT; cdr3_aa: CASSFGTGKPEAFF
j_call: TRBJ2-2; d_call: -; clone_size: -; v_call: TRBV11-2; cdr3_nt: TGTGCCAGCAGCTTCTTTCGGAGTAGGACGAACACCGGGGAGCTGTTTTTT; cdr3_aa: CASSFFRSRTNTGELFF
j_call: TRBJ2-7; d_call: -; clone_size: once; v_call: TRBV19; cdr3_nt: TGTGCCAGTAGTATAGATCTAGAGACGGCTGACTACGAGCAGTACTTC; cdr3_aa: CASSIDLETADYEQYF
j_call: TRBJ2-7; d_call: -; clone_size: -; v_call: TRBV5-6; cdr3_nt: TGTGCCAGCAGCCGGGAGGGGGCCTTGGACGAGCAGTACTTC; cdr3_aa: CASSREGALDEQYF
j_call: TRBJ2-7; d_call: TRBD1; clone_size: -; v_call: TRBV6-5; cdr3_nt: TGTGCCAGCAGGCAGAGGACAGGGAGCTCCTACGAGCAGTACTTC; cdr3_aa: CASRQRTGSSYEQYF
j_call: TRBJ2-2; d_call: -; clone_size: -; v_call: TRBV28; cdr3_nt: TGTGCCAGCAGTTTAGTCGCGAACACCGGGGAGCTGTTTTTT; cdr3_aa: CASSLVANTGELFF
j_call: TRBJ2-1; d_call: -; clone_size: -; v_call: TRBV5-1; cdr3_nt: TGCGCCAGCAGCCTGACCGGGACCGGTGTGTTCCATGAGCAGTTCTTC; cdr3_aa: CASSLTGTGVFHEQFF
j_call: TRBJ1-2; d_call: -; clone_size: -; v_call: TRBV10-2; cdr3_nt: TGCGCCAGCAGTGAGTCAGGGGACGGCGCGTTCACCTTC; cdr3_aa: CASSESGDGAFTF
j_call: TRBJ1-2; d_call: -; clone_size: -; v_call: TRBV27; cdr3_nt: TGTGCCAGCAGTTTTAGGATCGGGCCGAACTATGGCTACACCTTC; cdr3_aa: CASSFRIGPNYGYTF
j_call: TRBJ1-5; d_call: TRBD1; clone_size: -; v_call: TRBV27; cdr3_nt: TGTGCCAGCAGCCCCTGGGACAGGGCGGGTCAGCCCCAGCATTTT; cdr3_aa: CASSPWDRAGQPQHF
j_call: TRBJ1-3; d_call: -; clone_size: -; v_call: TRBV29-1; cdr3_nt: TGCAGCGTTGAAGCCCCGGGGGCCTCTGGAAACACCATATATTTT; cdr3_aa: CSVEAPGASGNTIYF
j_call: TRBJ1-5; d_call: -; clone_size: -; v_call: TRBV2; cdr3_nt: TGTGCCAGCAGCGCAAAAGAGACTACTGAGGAGCCCCAGCATTTT; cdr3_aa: CASSAKETTEEPQHF
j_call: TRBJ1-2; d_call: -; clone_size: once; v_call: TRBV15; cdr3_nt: TGTGCCACCAGCGGGGACCGTGGACTACCGCAAGGCTACACCTTC; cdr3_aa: CATSGDRGLPQGYTF
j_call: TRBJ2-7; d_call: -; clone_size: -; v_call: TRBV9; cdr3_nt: TGTGCCAGCAGCTCTAGTGGGACATTCACCTACGAGCAGTACTTC; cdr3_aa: CASSSSGTFTYEQYF